Listed below are T cell receptor beta chains from one sample, sequenced in a study of blood T cell repertoires in COVID-19. Sequencing was performed with immunoSEQ multiplex PCR; in TCRdb, only in-frame clones are kept and a portion is missing. Among some 15,000 clones, 70% to 75% were seen once, and the ten largest hold roughly 13%. The sample comprised peripheral blood. Receptors originate from a man in his fifties or sixties with acute or convalescent COVID-19. Each CDR3 is given with its conserved first and last residue. Fields, in order: V gene, clone size, CDR3 length, D gene, J gene, CDR3 protein, CDR3 DNA. D genes are given only for firm matches. Some rows have no size entry. The others give once, few or many, or a class for an expanded clone.

TRBV2	-	13	-	TRBJ1-1	CASRPQGGNEAFF	TGTGCCAGCAGACCACAGGGTGGGAATGAAGCTTTCTTT
TRBV4-3	-	15	TRBD1	TRBJ1-6	CASSPEGAADSPLHF	TGCGCCAGCAGCCCCGAGGGGGCTGCGGATTCACCCCTCCACTTT
TRBV6-6	-	14	-	TRBJ2-6	CASSYLSGANVLTF	TGTGCCAGCAGTTACCTCTCTGGGGCCAACGTCCTGACTTTC
TRBV7-2	-	16	TRBD1	TRBJ2-7	CASSLSIRDRGYEQYF	TGTGCCAGCAGCTTATCAATCCGGGACAGGGGCTACGAGCAGTACTTC
TRBV29-1	-	12	-	TRBJ1-1	CSVVSGELDAFF	TGCAGCGTTGTTTCTGGGGAGTTGGATGCTTTCTTT
TRBV15	-	18	TRBD1	TRBJ1-5	CATSRDLGTGDSNQPQHF	TGTGCCACCAGCAGAGATCTTGGGACAGGGGACAGCAATCAGCCCCAGCATTTT
TRBV30	-	13	-	TRBJ2-7	CAWTRGTGYEQYF	TGTGCCTGGACCAGGGGAACAGGGTACGAGCAGTACTTC
TRBV19	-	15	-	TRBJ2-3	CASSRRPGSTDTQYF	TGTGCCAGTAGTAGGAGGCCGGGTAGCACAGATACGCAGTATTTT
TRBV19	-	16	-	TRBJ1-5	CASIAHRDLGNQPQHF	TGTGCCAGTATTGCACACAGGGATTTGGGCAATCAGCCCCAGCATTTT
TRBV7-8	-	16	TRBD2	TRBJ2-3	CASSPTTSGGRNTQYF	TGTGCCAGCAGCCCAACGACTAGCGGGGGGAGGAATACGCAGTATTTT
TRBV11-2	-	17	-	TRBJ2-1	CASSLVISASAYNEQFF	TGTGCCAGCAGCTTAGTCATTTCGGCGAGCGCCTACAATGAGCAGTTCTTC
TRBV6-2/TRBV6-3	-	13	TRBD1	TRBJ1-2	CASGPRDRGGYTF	TGTGCCAGCGGCCCCCGGGACAGGGGCGGCTACACCTTC
TRBV6-6	-	15	-	TRBJ2-1	CASSYSSGNGNEQFF	TGTGCCAGCAGTTACTCAAGCGGAAACGGAAATGAGCAGTTCTTC
TRBV5-4	-	15	TRBD2	TRBJ2-1	CASSFIAGSYNEQFF	TGTGCCAGCAGCTTCATAGCGGGGTCCTACAATGAGCAGTTCTTC
TRBV6-1	medium-sized	11	-	TRBJ1-2	CASSEQYGYTF	TGTGCCAGCAGTGAACAGTATGGCTACACCTTC
TRBV18	-	16	-	TRBJ1-2	CASSPLPLSQEDGYTF	TGTGCCAGCTCACCACTTCCACTTTCCCAGGAGGATGGCTACACCTTC
TRBV14	few	13	-	TRBJ2-7	CASSHLTGNEQYF	TGTGCCAGCAGCCACCTTACAGGGAACGAGCAGTACTTC
TRBV30	-	14	-	TRBJ2-3	CAWSVSSGTDTQYF	TGTGCCTGGAGTGTAAGTTCGGGAACAGATACGCAGTATTTT
TRBV3-1/TRBV3-2	-	17	TRBD2	TRBJ2-7	CASSRTWGGSGSYEQYF	TGTGCCAGCAGCCGGACCTGGGGGGGATCGGGCTCCTACGAGCAGTACTTC
TRBV11-2	-	16	TRBD1	TRBJ2-2	CASSLGGTGRTGELFF	TGTGCCAGCAGCTTAGGTGGGACAGGGCGGACCGGGGAGCTGTTTTTT
TRBV21-1	-	15	-	TRBJ2-2	CASDQQTVGTGELFF	TGTGCCAGCGATCAGCAGACAGTAGGGACCGGGGAGCTGTTTTTT
TRBV11-2	-	15	-	TRBJ2-6	CASSLAGGAANVLTF	TGTGCCAGCAGCTTAGCCGGGGGTGCGGCCAACGTCCTGACTTTC
TRBV7-2	-	14	-	TRBJ2-3	CASSLDRVTDTQYF	TGTGCCAGCAGCTTAGATCGGGTCACAGATACGCAGTATTTT
TRBV7-9	few	15	-	TRBJ1-2	CASSTVGQQTYGYTF	TGTGCCAGCAGCACGGTCGGACAGCAAACCTATGGCTACACCTTC
TRBV27	-	11	-	TRBJ2-7	CASRGRTEQYF	TGTGCCAGCAGGGGGCGGACAGAGCAGTACTTC
TRBV5-1	-	14	-	TRBJ2-1	CASGPGQFYNEQFF	TGCGCCAGCGGCCCCGGACAGTTTTACAATGAGCAGTTCTTC
TRBV4-3	-	16	-	TRBJ1-1	CASSLFLWGVNTEAFF	TGCGCCAGCAGCCTCTTCCTTTGGGGGGTTAACACTGAAGCTTTCTTT
TRBV3-1/TRBV3-2	-	18	-	TRBJ1-6	CASSQVSGSGVTNSPLHF	TGTGCCAGCAGCCAAGTGTCGGGATCCGGTGTTACAAATTCACCCCTCCACTTT
TRBV27	once	15	TRBD1	TRBJ1-4	CASTQTGGQRGKLFF	TGTGCCAGCACCCAAACAGGGGGTCAGCGTGGAAAACTGTTTTTT
TRBV30	once	14	-	TRBJ1-6	CAWSVLSGDSPLHF	TGTGCCTGGAGTGTACTAAGTGGTGATTCACCCCTCCACTTT
TRBV18	few	16	-	TRBJ1-1	CASSSTFEGPNTEAFF	TGTGCCAGCTCATCCACCTTTGAGGGCCCGAACACTGAAGCTTTCTTT
TRBV7-6	-	16	-	TRBJ1-3	CASSLSAGDSGNTIYF	TGTGCCAGCAGCTTAAGTGCAGGGGACTCTGGAAACACCATATATTTT
TRBV5-6	-	15	TRBD1	TRBJ1-4	CASSQLQGIKEKLFF	TGTGCCAGCAGCCAATTACAGGGGATAAAAGAAAAACTGTTTTTT
TRBV7-2	-	13	TRBD1	TRBJ1-6	CASSPDRGQPLHF	TGTGCCAGCAGCCCCGACAGGGGGCAACCCCTCCACTTT
TRBV19	-	16	TRBD1	TRBJ2-3	CASSKTFRTGIDTQYF	TGTGCCAGTAGTAAAACCTTCAGGACAGGGATAGATACGCAGTATTTT
TRBV19	-	14	-	TRBJ1-5	CASSYSTSNQPQHF	TGTGCCAGTAGTTACAGTACAAGCAATCAGCCCCAGCATTTT
TRBV27	-	16	TRBD2	TRBJ2-1	CASSQLTSGIYNEQFF	TGTGCCAGCAGCCAACTTACTAGCGGGATCTACAATGAGCAGTTCTTC
TRBV3-1/TRBV3-2	-	17	TRBD2	TRBJ2-1	CASSLLPGTSSYNEQFF	TGTGCCAGCAGCCTCCTACCGGGGACTAGCTCTTACAATGAGCAGTTCTTC
TRBV18	-	13	TRBD1	TRBJ1-1	CASSRTGGGEAFF	TGTGCCAGCTCACGTACAGGGGGGGGTGAAGCTTTCTTT
TRBV12-3/TRBV12-4	-	13	-	TRBJ2-5	CASSQTGLETQYF	TGTGCCAGCAGTCAGACGGGGTTAGAGACCCAGTACTTC
TRBV6-5	-	15	-	TRBJ1-6	CASSRTAIADSPLHF	TGTGCCAGCAGTAGGACCGCCATAGCGGATTCACCCCTCCACTTT
TRBV7-2	few	18	TRBD2	TRBJ2-5	CASSLGPFSGGARETQYF	TGTGCCAGCAGCTTAGGGCCCTTTAGCGGGGGGGCCCGGGAGACCCAGTACTTC